Listed here are 31 T cell receptor beta chains from one sample, sequenced in a study of T cells in Graves' hyperthyroidism and ophthalmopathy. RNA transcripts provided the source from which TCR beta CDR3 regions were amplified. Initially, a first-round RT-PCR of the TCR CDR3 employed the HTBI primer set. TCRdb independently ran MiXCR on the multiplex PCR reads; one entry per CDR3 protein. The table shows about 360,000 distinct CDR3 sequences, with under 15% occurring only once. Sequences were obtained from blood. The receptors come from a young woman with Graves' hyperthyroidism.

On this clonotype: A much larger clone lies one base from this, so it may be a read error. The rearrangement uses TRBV10-3 and TRBJ1-5; D is uncertain. The CDR3 length is 15 residues. The V gene's germline CDR1 is ENHRY and CDR2 SYGVKD. The CDR3 region is CAVSGSWLGNQPQHF. The DNA for the CDR3 is TGTGCCGTCAGTGGTTCTTGGTTAGGTAATCAGCCCCAGCATTTT.

This clonotype was seen many times. The V gene is TRBV11-2, the J gene TRBJ1-4; 9 bases agree with TRBD1. The CDR3 runs to 14 residues. V lost 5 bases, J lost 5 bases, and 3 bases stayed unmatched. Per the germline V gene, CDR1 is SGHAT and CDR2 is FQNNGV. CDR3 sequence reads: CASSLGTGNEKLFF. Here the CDR3 DNA reads TGTGCCAGCAGCCTAGGGACAGGGAATGAAAAACTGTTTTTT.

This clonotype has ten or more counts. The chain links TRBV2 to TRBJ2-7; no definite D call. V was trimmed by 7 bases and J by 3 bases, leaving 19 bases between them. Germline V gene lookup returns CDR1 SNHLY and CDR2 FYNNEI. CDR3 size: 15 residues. The CDR3 is CASTDTKRVIYEQYF. The CDR3 DNA sequence: TGTGCCAGCACCGACACCAAAAGGGTTATCTACGAGCAGTACTTC.

This clonotype was recorded a few times. The V gene is TRBV28, the J gene TRBJ1-5, with TRBD1 matching over 9 bases. The V segment lost 5 bases and the J segment 3 bases; nucleotides outside the gene matches: 8. CDR3 length: 16 residues. Germline values: CDR1 MDHEN, CDR2 SYDVKM. The chain's CDR3 is CASSGQGLGNNQPQHF. The CDR3 nucleotides are TGTGCCAGCAGTGGACAGGGGTTAGGGAACAATCAGCCCCAGCATTTT.

This clonotype showed up many times. The chain joins TRBV6-2 or TRBV6-3 to TRBJ1-1; TRBD1 matches 7 bases. This CDR3 is built from 15 residues. V lost 5 bases, J lost 7 bases, and 13 bases stayed unmatched. Germline CDR1 and CDR2: MNHEY and SVGEGT. Here the CDR3 DNA reads TGTGCCAGCAGTGCCCCCCATCAGGGGGAGGTTGAAGCTTTCTTT. Translation: CASSAPHQGEVEAFF.

To note about this clonotype: A much larger clone differs from this one at a single base, so this may be a read error. Lacking the conserved final phenylalanine or tryptophan, this CDR3 likely reflects a read error. V gene TRBV7-8 combines with J gene TRBJ1-5; D remains unclear. CDR1 and CDR2 (germline): SGHVS, FQNEAQ. Deletions cut 8 bases from V and 0 bases from J, with 20 bases between. CDR3 length equals 17 residues. This CDR3 reads CASRPGLGSYSNQPQHL. CDR3 DNA: TGTGCCAGCCGCCCGGGCCTCGGCTCCTATAGCAATCAGCCCCAGCATCTT.

V usage is TRBV20-1 and J usage is TRBJ1-3; possibly TRBD1 for D (6 bases). Trimming stripped 2 bases from V and 3 bases from J, with 11 bases between. The length of the CDR3 is 14 residues. Germline V lookup: CDR1 DFQATT, CDR2 SNEGSKA (reference sequence). The CDR3 DNA is TGCAGTGCTAGAAGCACAGGGCGTGGAAACACCATATATTTT. It codes for CSARSTGRGNTIYF.

In the case of this clonotype: Since a much larger clone is just one base distant, this may be a read error. J is TRBJ2-5 and V is TRBV2; D may correspond to TRBD1 or TRBD2 (7 bases each). The CDR3 is 16 residues long. Deletions cut 6 bases from V and 6 bases from J, with 23 bases between. Germline V gene lookup returns CDR1 SNHLY and CDR2 FYNNEI. The CDR3, as DNA: TGTGCCAGCAGGGGGGGGTTGGACAGGACGAGGAAGACCCAGTACTTC. The encoded protein is CASRGGLDRTRKTQYF.

On this clonotype: With a much larger clone just one base away, this may be a read error. The gene calls are TRBV20-1 and TRBJ1-1; D unresolved. The CDR3 covers 13 residues. Germline V gene lookup returns CDR1 DFQATT and CDR2 SNEGSKA (reference sequence). CDR3 bases: TGCAGTGCCCCGAGGCCGGGGAACACTGGAGCTTTCTTT. The encoded protein is CSAPRPGNTGAFF.

In this sample, this clonotype turned up a few times. The V gene is TRBV5-4, the J gene TRBJ2-1; D is unresolved. The ends were cut back, 4 bases at V and 0 bases at J, with 11 bases in the middle. The germline V gene encodes CDR1 SGHNT and CDR2 YYREEE (reference sequence). The CDR3 loop spans 15 amino acids. The CDR3 spells CASSPDLGSYNEQFF. The CDR3 nucleotides are TGTGCCAGCAGCCCGGATTTGGGCTCCTACAATGAGCAGTTCTTC.

The table lists this clonotype with a few counts. A much bigger clone sits one base away, suggesting this may be a read error. V and J are TRBV10-2 and TRBJ2-7, with TRBD1 identical over 7 bases. This CDR3 is built from 13 residues. Losses at the gene ends were 10 bases for V and 5 bases for J; bases not matched to a gene: 11. Germline values: CDR1 WSHSY, CDR2 SAAADI. The CDR3 sequence is CANRGQDSHEQYF. CDR3 DNA sequence: TGCGCCAACCGCGGACAGGATAGCCACGAGCAGTACTTC.

The chain links TRBV10-1 to TRBJ2-7, with D maybe TRBD1 (5 bases). In germline, CDR1 is WNHNN, CDR2 SYGVQD (reference sequence). V dropped 6 bases and J dropped 6 bases, with 18 bases sitting between them. The CDR3 is 14 amino acids. The CDR3 nucleotides read TGCGCCAGCAGCCCCGATGCCAGGGCTGGCGAGCAGTACTTC. Its translation: CASSPDARAGEQYF.

This clonotype was picked up a small number of times. DNA for the CDR3: TGTGCCAGCAGCGTACTAGGGGAGAACACTGAAGCTTTCTTT. It codes for CASSVLGENTEAFF. The chain employs TRBV9 and TRBJ1-1, with D perhaps TRBD1 (5 bases). V lost 1 base to trimming and J lost 1 base, with 8 bases between them. Per germline, CDR1 SGDLS and CDR2 YYNGEE. The CDR3 spans 14 residues.

The sample holds many counts of this clonotype. The V call is TRBV29-1, the J call TRBJ2-3; 11 bases align to TRBD2. Germline assignment: CDR1 SQVTM and CDR2 ANQGSEA. V gave up 2 bases and J gave up 7 bases; unmatched junction bases: 5. This CDR3 has 14 residues. The chain's CDR3 is CSVENGTSGYTQYF. CDR3 DNA: TGCAGCGTTGAAAATGGGACTAGCGGTTATACGCAGTATTTT.

In its sample, this clonotype was seen many times. The rearrangement uses TRBV20-1 and TRBJ2-1, with 7 nucleotides matching TRBD1. This CDR3 is 15 amino acids long. Germline loops: CDR1 DFQATT, CDR2 SNEGSKA (reference sequence). The V gene end was trimmed by 0 bases and the J gene end by 7 bases; junction bases not matched to a gene: 9. In DNA, the CDR3 is TGCAGTGCTAGAGACCCGGGACAGCCGCCGAATGAGCAGTTCTTC. The encoded protein is CSARDPGQPPNEQFF.

The V gene is TRBV28, the J gene TRBJ1-6; D ambiguous. V shed 3 bases and J shed 10 bases, with 16 bases lying between them. The germline V gene has CDR1 MDHEN and CDR2 SYDVKM. CDR3 size: 15 residues. CDR3 DNA sequence: TGTGCCAGCAGTTTCCCGTACCCGGACGTGTCACCCCTCCACTTT. Protein: CASSFPYPDVSPLHF.

This clonotype was counted once. A much larger clone is a single base away; this may be a read error. The genes are TRBV2 and TRBJ2-1; weak D call: TRBD2 (7 bases). Trimming removed 6 bases at V and 12 bases at J, with 18 bases between. The V gene's germline CDR1 is SNHLY and CDR2 FYNNEI. This CDR3 contains 13 residues. CDR3 sequence reads: CASRGGGGAPQFF. The DNA for the CDR3 is TGTGCCAGCAGGGGGGGGGGGGGCGCACCGCAGTTCTTC.

This clonotype was seen a handful of times. The rearrangement uses TRBV11-1 and TRBJ1-1; 9 nucleotides match TRBD1. CDR3 size: 18 residues. Per germline, CDR1 SGHAT and CDR2 FQDESV (reference sequence). V shed 6 bases, J shed 1 base, and the junction held 15 bases outside the gene matches. The CDR3 loop is CASSFNLDRGRENTEAFF. CDR3 DNA sequence: TGTGCCAGCAGTTTCAACCTGGACAGGGGACGCGAGAACACTGAAGCTTTCTTT.

This clonotype was counted a few times. The chain is built from TRBV24-1 and TRBJ2-7; D remains ambiguous. Germline V gives CDR1 KGHDR, CDR2 SFDVKD. The CDR3 extends over 11 amino acids. The V gene lost 2 bases and the J gene lost 5 bases, with 3 bases spanning the gap. The CDR3 reads CATSDSHEQYF. The DNA for the CDR3 is TGTGCCACCAGTGATTCCCACGAGCAGTACTTC.

This clonotype was picked up many times. The rearrangement uses TRBV27 and TRBJ1-2, with a tentative D call TRBD1 (5 bases). The CDR3 spans 14 residues. Germline V gives CDR1 MNHEY, CDR2 SMNVEV (reference sequence). V was trimmed by 3 bases and J by 7 bases, leaving 15 bases between them. In nucleotides, the CDR3 is TGTGCCAGCAGTTTCAGGGTCGGATCTGGTGGCTACACCTTC. It specifies CASSFRVGSGGYTF.

This clonotype appeared once. No conserved phenylalanine or tryptophan is present at the end of the CDR3, so a read error is the likely explanation. V is TRBV5-4 and J is TRBJ1-2, with D possibly being TRBD1 (6 bases). V was pared by 3 bases and J by 6 bases, with 12 bases between. This CDR3 is built from 13 residues. Per germline, CDR1 SGHNT and CDR2 YYREEE (reference sequence). CDR3 sequence reads: CASSYGTFHGYTS. In DNA, the CDR3 is TGTGCCAGCAGCTACGGGACATTCCATGGCTACACCTCC.

The chain recombines TRBV7-9 with TRBJ2-7; the match to TRBD2 covers 12 bases. The germline V gene has CDR1 SEHNR and CDR2 FQNEAQ (reference sequence). The CDR3 contains 16 residues. The V segment lost 2 bases and the J segment 6 bases; nucleotides outside the gene matches: 8. The CDR3 region has the DNA TGTGCCAGCAGCTTAATGCCTAGCGGGAGGGAACCCGAGCAGTACTTC. It codes for CASSLMPSGREPEQYF.

In regard to this clonotype: A much larger clone differs from this one at a single base, so this may be a read error. This chain connects TRBV3-1 to TRBJ2-7, with 10 positions matching TRBD1. The CDR3 spans 15 residues. The germline V gene encodes CDR1 LGHDT and CDR2 YNNKEL (reference sequence). The DNA for the CDR3 is TGTGCCAACAGCCAAGCGTGGACAGGGGGATACGAGCAGTACTTC. This gives the protein CANSQAWTGGYEQYF.

The CDR3 DNA sequence: TGTGCCAGCAGCCTTGGAGGGGGCGCGAATTACGACACTGAAGCTTTCTTT. Its protein is CASSLGGGANYDTEAFF. The chain couples TRBV5-8 to TRBJ1-1, with 7 nucleotides matching TRBD1. The CDR3 runs 17 residues. The V and J ends lost 4 bases and 3 bases, in that order; junction bases with no gene match: 15. The germline CDR1 and CDR2 sequences are SGHTS and YDEGEE.

This clonotype was seen many times. The chain uses TRBV3-1 and TRBJ1-1; D gene uncertain. CDR3 length: 16 residues. Germline CDR1 and CDR2: LGHDT and YNNKEL (reference sequence). The V end lost 0 bases, the J end lost 0 bases, and 11 bases lay between the germline ends. The CDR3 here is CASSQEQSSMNTEAFF. The CDR3 nucleotides are TGTGCCAGCAGCCAAGAGCAGTCAAGTATGAACACTGAAGCTTTCTTT.

This sequence joins TRBV19 and TRBJ1-1, with a weak D call TRBD1 (5 bases). Trimming left V 6 bases short and J 7 bases short, with 15 bases between. Germline V gene data show CDR1 as LNHDA and CDR2 as SQIVND (reference sequence). The CDR3 consists of 13 residues. The CDR3 region is CASSPFRVNEAFF. CDR3 DNA: TGTGCCAGTAGCCCATTCAGGGTGAATGAAGCTTTCTTT.

This clonotype was counted ten times or more. The chain employs TRBV12-3 or TRBV12-4 and TRBJ1-2, with TRBD1 matching over 8 bases. V shed 5 bases, J shed 3 bases, and the junction held 5 bases outside the gene matches. This CDR3 region has 14 residues. The CDR3 here is CASSPGGPDYGYTF. Written as DNA, the CDR3 is TGTGCCAGCAGTCCAGGGGGCCCTGACTATGGCTACACCTTC.

Ten or more counts support this clonotype. The gene calls are TRBV6-1 and TRBJ2-7, with 10 bases identical to TRBD1. Germline CDR1 MNHNS, CDR2 SASEGT. Germline trimming cut 7 bases from V and 3 bases from J; bases unmatched to any gene: 6. This CDR3 region has 14 residues. CDR3 in DNA: TGTGCCAGCAAGTCCCGGGACAGGGGCTACGAGCAGTACTTC. As protein: CASKSRDRGYEQYF.

V is TRBV29-1 and J is TRBJ2-3; D is uncertain. The CDR3 loop spans 12 amino acids. Per the germline V gene, CDR1 is SQVTM and CDR2 is ANQGSEA. V lost 7 bases to trimming and J lost 0 bases, with 8 bases between them. As DNA, the CDR3 is TGCAGCGCTACAGTGAGCACAGATACGCAGTATTTT. Protein product: CSATVSTDTQYF.

The chain employs TRBV7-8 and TRBJ1-2; weak D call: TRBD1 (5 bases). CDR1 is SGHVS and CDR2 is FQNEAQ in the germline V gene. Trimming stripped 5 bases from V and 6 bases from J, with 13 bases between. The CDR3 is 13 amino acids. The CDR3 bases are TGTGCCAGCAGCATACAGGTAGACCATGGCTACACCTTC. This encodes CASSIQVDHGYTF.

J is TRBJ1-1 and V is TRBV19, with unresolved D. Trimming took 6 bases from V and 2 from J, leaving 13 bases between them. Germline V gene sequence: CDR1 LNHDA, CDR2 SQIVND (reference sequence). The CDR3 spans 14 residues. DNA for the CDR3: TGTGCCAGTAGCGCCAGTCGAGGTAACACTGAAGCTTTCTTT. Translated, it gives CASSASRGNTEAFF.